This T cell receptor beta chain was recorded in a study of T cell responses to AZD1222 COVID-19 vaccine. Study background: Second-dose timings of about 4 or about 12 weeks were pooled.

V gave up 0 bases and J gave up 6 bases, with 11 bases separating them. CDR3 length equals 14 residues. From germline, CDR1 is SGHRS and CDR2 YFSETQ. The method was immunoSEQ multiplex PCR; TCRdb's version includes in-frame clones alone and lacks a portion of them. The data hold about 120,000 clones, with about 87% observed a single time. Material: peripheral blood, obtained on day 0 of AZD1222 vaccination. The chain joins TRBV5-1 to TRBJ2-3, with D perhaps assigned TRBD1 or TRBD2 (5 bases each). The sequence was obtained from an adult in good health. CDR3 residues: CASSLGDLLDTQYF. The CDR3 coding sequence is TGCGCCAGCAGCTTGGGGGACCTCCTGGATACGCAGTATTTT.